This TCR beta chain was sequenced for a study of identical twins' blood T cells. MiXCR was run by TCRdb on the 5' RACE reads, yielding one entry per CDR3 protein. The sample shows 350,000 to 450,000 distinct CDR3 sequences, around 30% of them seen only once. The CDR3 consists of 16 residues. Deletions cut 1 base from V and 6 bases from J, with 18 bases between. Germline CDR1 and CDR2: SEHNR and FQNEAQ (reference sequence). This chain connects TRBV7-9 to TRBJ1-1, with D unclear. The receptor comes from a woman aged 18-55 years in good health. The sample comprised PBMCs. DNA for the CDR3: TGTGCCAGCAGCTTAGTAGCTTCCCTCAGTCGTTCTGAAGCTTTCTTT. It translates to CASSLVASLSRSEAFF.